One and the same sample provided the 21 T cell receptor beta chains below, sequenced in a study of T cells after yellow fever vaccination. MiXCR, run by TCRdb on the 5' RACE reads, gives a single entry per CDR3 protein. The table has approximately 260,000 distinct CDR3 sequences, roughly 5.2% seen once. The starting material was CD4+ T cells sorted from PBMCs, obtained on the day of the yellow fever booster vaccination. Receptor source: a man between 18 and 29 years old who received the YFV17D yellow fever vaccine.

This clonotype was recorded many times. This sequence joins TRBV7-2 and TRBJ2-1; 8 nucleotides line up with TRBD1. The CDR3 sequence is 13 residues long. The ends lost 5 bases at V and 10 bases at J; junction bases unmatched: 7. Per the germline V gene, CDR1 is SGHTA and CDR2 is FQGNSA. The CDR3 DNA follows: TGTGCCAGCAGCACCCTGACAGGGGACGAGCAGTTCTTC. It specifies CASSTLTGDEQFF.

The chain recombines TRBV5-4 with TRBJ2-2; D is perhaps TRBD2 (6 bases). Germline CDR1 SGHNT, CDR2 YYREEE (reference sequence). Trimming took off 4 bases at V and 3 bases at J, with 16 bases between the two ends. The length of the CDR3 is 16 residues. Here the CDR3 DNA reads TGTGCCAGCAGCCTCGGCGGGGTAGTAGACACCGGGGAGCTGTTTTTT. Translated, it gives CASSLGGVVDTGELFF.

This clonotype was observed a few times. The chain couples TRBV28 to TRBJ2-5; no definite D call. The CDR3 totals 15 residues. V lost 7 bases to trimming and J lost 1 base, with 16 bases between them. Per germline, CDR1 MDHEN and CDR2 SYDVKM. CDR3: CASTGNRASQETQYF. The CDR3 nucleotides read TGTGCCAGCACCGGTAACCGGGCCTCCCAAGAGACCCAGTACTTC.

The gene calls are TRBV20-1 and TRBJ1-5; no clear D. Trimming left V 3 bases short and J 4 bases short, with 10 bases between. Germline CDR1 DFQATT, CDR2 SNEGSKA (reference sequence). The CDR3 spans 13 residues. Here the CDR3 DNA reads TGCAGTGCTAGTCAGACCCCAAATCAGCCCCAGCATTTT. Translated: CSASQTPNQPQHF.

Only a few counts were recorded for this clonotype. The V and J genes are TRBV7-3 and TRBJ2-3; 9 bases are a match to TRBD2. This CDR3 has 14 amino acids. Germline loops: CDR1 SGHTA, CDR2 FQGTGA. The J segment lost 7 bases and the V segment lost 5 bases, leaving 7 bases of the junction unmatched. This CDR3 is CASSPTAGGNTQYF. The CDR3 DNA follows: TGTGCCAGCAGCCCAACAGCGGGGGGAAATACGCAGTATTTT.

The chain has TRBV7-2 and TRBJ2-1; 8 bases align to TRBD2. This CDR3 contains 17 residues. With V trimmed by 6 bases and J by 3 bases, 13 bases remained unmatched. Germline lookup yields CDR1 SGHTA and CDR2 FQGNSA. CDR3 region: CASRPGWGTSGYNEQFF. In DNA form, the CDR3 reads TGTGCCAGCAGGCCCGGATGGGGAACTAGCGGCTACAATGAGCAGTTCTTC.

This sequence joins TRBV21-1 and TRBJ2-2. TRBV21-1 is flagged as a pseudogene. The CDR3 loop spans 17 amino acids. CDR3 coding DNA: TGTGCCAGCAGCAAGTCGGGTTTACAGACGAACACCGGGGAGCTGTTTTTT. Protein sequence: CASSKSGLQTNTGELFF.

CDR3 nucleotide sequence: TGCAGTGCTAGCGACAGGGGGCAGCGGAACTATGGCTACACCTTC. Protein: CSASDRGQRNYGYTF. This rearrangement joins TRBV20-1 to TRBJ1-2, with 10 bases lining up with TRBD1. Germline V gene sequence: CDR1 DFQATT, CDR2 SNEGSKA (reference sequence). After removal of 3 bases from V and 2 bases from J, the junction contained 6 bases not matched to a gene. CDR3 length: 15 amino acids.

In this sample, this clonotype turned up a few times. The chain has TRBV2 and TRBJ2-4, with TRBD1 matching 9 bases. The germline gives CDR1 SNHLY, CDR2 FYNNEI. The V segment lost 7 bases and the J segment 7 bases; nucleotides outside the gene matches: 2. This CDR3 contains 12 residues. The CDR3 reads CASKDRGNIQYF. The CDR3 nucleotides read TGTGCCAGCAAGGACAGGGGCAACATTCAGTACTTC.

A few counts support this clonotype. The CDR3 nucleotides are TGTGCCAGCAGTTTAACCAGGCTCAATCAGCCCCAGCATTTT. This codes for CASSLTRLNQPQHF. The rearrangement joins TRBV27 to TRBJ1-5; no firm D call. The V end was cut by 2 bases, the J end by 3 bases, with 8 bases between. CDR3 length: 14 amino acids. Germline CDR1 and CDR2: MNHEY and SMNVEV (reference sequence).

This clonotype was counted at least ten times. This chain links TRBV7-2 with TRBJ1-1; D gene ambiguous. Trimming pared 5 bases from V and 7 bases from J, leaving 14 bases between. Per germline, CDR1 SGHTA and CDR2 FQGNSA. The length of the CDR3 is 13 residues. The CDR3 DNA reads as TGTGCCAGCAGCGCCTACGGGGATGGTGAAGCTTTCTTT. It encodes CASSAYGDGEAFF.

This rearrangement joins TRBV7-3 to TRBJ2-1; 12 nucleotides agree with TRBD1. J lost 10 bases, V lost 5 bases, and 12 bases had no gene match. The CDR3 contains 16 residues. The germline CDR1 and CDR2 sequences are SGHTA and FQGTGA. This CDR3 reads CASSPIPGQGAREQFF. In DNA, the CDR3 is TGTGCCAGCAGCCCCATCCCGGGACAGGGGGCTCGGGAGCAGTTCTTC.

This clonotype occurred a few times. The chain combines TRBV19 with TRBJ2-1, with 11 bases matching TRBD2. From germline, CDR1 is LNHDA and CDR2 SQIVND (reference sequence). With 4 bases clipped from V and 11 bases from J, the junction kept 10 bases outside the gene matches. The CDR3 is made up of 15 amino acids. CDR3 region: CASSSGTSGGMKQFF. The CDR3 bases are TGTGCCAGTAGTAGTGGGACTAGCGGCGGTATGAAGCAGTTCTTC.

The V and J genes are TRBV27 and TRBJ2-3, with D maybe TRBD2 (5 bases). This CDR3 comprises 14 residues. CDR1 and CDR2 from the germline V gene are MNHEY and SMNVEV (reference sequence). Deletions cut 6 bases from V and 0 bases from J, with 10 bases between. CDR3: CASRPGFSTDTQYF. CDR3 DNA sequence: TGTGCCAGCAGACCGGGATTTAGCACAGATACGCAGTATTTT.

The CDR3 spells CASSSGVGSPSYNEQFF. The CDR3 bases are TGTGCCAGCAGCTCCGGGGTGGGGTCCCCATCCTACAATGAGCAGTTCTTC. The gene calls are TRBV9 and TRBJ2-1; a weak D match, TRBD2 (5 bases). Between the trimmed V and J ends, which lost 4 bases and 1 base, there was a span of 18 bases. The CDR3 covers 17 residues. Germline lookup yields CDR1 SGDLS and CDR2 YYNGEE.

This sequence joins TRBV2 and TRBJ2-5, with TRBD2 matching over 8 bases. The CDR3 sequence is 15 residues long. The trim removed 5 bases at V and 2 bases at J, leaving 7 bases unmatched. Germline V gene lookup returns CDR1 SNHLY and CDR2 FYNNEI. DNA of the CDR3: TGTGCCAGCAGTTCTCGGACTAGCCCGCAAGAGACCCAGTACTTC. The encoded protein is CASSSRTSPQETQYF.

This clonotype was seen a handful of times. The V call is TRBV7-3, the J call TRBJ2-1, with D unresolved. V lost 7 bases, J lost 10 bases, and 20 bases lay in between. The CDR3 contains 14 residues. Germline lookup yields CDR1 SGHTA and CDR2 FQGTGA. CDR3 bases: TGTGCCAGCAAGGTGGTTAGATGGTCGGAAGAGCAGTTCTTC. Its translation is CASKVVRWSEEQFF.

The table lists this clonotype with a few counts. The J gene is TRBJ2-2, the V gene TRBV7-9; either TRBD1 or TRBD2 may supply D (5 bases each). CDR3 length: 14 amino acids. Trimming pared 8 bases from V and 0 bases from J, leaving 10 bases between. Germline V gives CDR1 SEHNR, CDR2 FQNEAQ (reference sequence). The CDR3 DNA follows: TGTGCCAGCCCGAAGGGACCGAACACCGGGGAGCTGTTTTTT. It translates to CASPKGPNTGELFF.

In this sample, this clonotype turned up many times. The chain has TRBV7-9 and TRBJ2-5, with 9 bases matching TRBD2. V trimming: 5 bases; J trimming: 2 bases; junction bases outside the gene matches: 3. The CDR3 contains 14 residues. The V gene's germline CDR1 is SEHNR and CDR2 FQNEAQ (reference sequence). The CDR3 nucleotides read TGTGCCAGCAGCCTGGGACTAGCACAAGAGACCCAGTACTTC. This sequence encodes CASSLGLAQETQYF.

The rearrangement links TRBV7-2 to TRBJ2-7; D ambiguous. Germline assignment: CDR1 SGHTA and CDR2 FQGNSA. There are 12 residues in the CDR3. The germline V and J ends were trimmed by 5 bases and 4 bases, with 9 bases remaining between them. The CDR3 DNA reads as TGTGCCAGCAGCCAAGGGTGGTACGAGCAGTACTTC. Residues: CASSQGWYEQYF.

This clonotype showed up many times. The CDR3: CASSLGDRGGAVWYF. The DNA of the CDR3 is TGTGCCAGCAGCTTAGGCGACCGTGGTGGGGCAGTTTGGTACTTC. The genes are TRBV7-2 and TRBJ2-5; possibly TRBD1 for D (5 bases). The CDR3 spans 15 residues. The V gene's germline CDR1 is SGHTA and CDR2 FQGNSA. V shed 1 base and J shed 13 bases, with 22 bases lying between them.